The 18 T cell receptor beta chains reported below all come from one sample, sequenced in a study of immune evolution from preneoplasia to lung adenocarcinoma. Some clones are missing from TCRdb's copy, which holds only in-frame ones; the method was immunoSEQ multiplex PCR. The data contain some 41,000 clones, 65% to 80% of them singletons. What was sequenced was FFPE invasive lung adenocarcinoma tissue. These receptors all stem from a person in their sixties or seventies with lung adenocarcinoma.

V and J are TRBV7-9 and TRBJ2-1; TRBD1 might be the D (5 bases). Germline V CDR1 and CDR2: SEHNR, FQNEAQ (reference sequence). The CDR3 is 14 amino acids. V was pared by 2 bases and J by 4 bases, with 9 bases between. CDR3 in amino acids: CASSLYSGYNEQFF. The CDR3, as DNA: TGTGCCAGCAGCTTATACTCAGGGTACAATGAGCAGTTCTTC.

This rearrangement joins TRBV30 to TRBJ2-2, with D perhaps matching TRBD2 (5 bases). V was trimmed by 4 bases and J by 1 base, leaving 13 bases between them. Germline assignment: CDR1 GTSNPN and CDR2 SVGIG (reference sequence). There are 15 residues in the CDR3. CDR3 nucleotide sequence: TGTGCCTGGACCGGGGAACTCCTGAACACCGGGGAGCTGTTTTTT. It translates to CAWTGELLNTGELFF. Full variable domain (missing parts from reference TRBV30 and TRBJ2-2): SQTIHQWPATLVQPVGSPLSLECTVEGTSNPNLYWYRQAAGRGLQLLFYSVGIGQISSEVPQNLSASRPQDRQFILSSKKLLLSDSGFYLCAWTGELLNTGELFFGEGSRLTVL.

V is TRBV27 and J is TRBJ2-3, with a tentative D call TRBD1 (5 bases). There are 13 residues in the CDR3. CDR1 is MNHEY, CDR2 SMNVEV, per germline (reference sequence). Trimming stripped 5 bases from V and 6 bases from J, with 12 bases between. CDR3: CASSPMGRDTQYF. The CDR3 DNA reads TGTGCCAGCAGTCCAATGGGGCGTGATACGCAGTATTTT.

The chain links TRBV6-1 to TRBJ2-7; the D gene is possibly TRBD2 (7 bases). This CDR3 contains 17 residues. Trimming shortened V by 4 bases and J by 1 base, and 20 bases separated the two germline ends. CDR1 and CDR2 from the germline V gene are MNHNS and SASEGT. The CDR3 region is CASSVRRAGTTSYEQYF. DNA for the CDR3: TGTGCCAGCAGTGTAAGACGAGCGGGGACAACATCCTACGAGCAGTACTTC.

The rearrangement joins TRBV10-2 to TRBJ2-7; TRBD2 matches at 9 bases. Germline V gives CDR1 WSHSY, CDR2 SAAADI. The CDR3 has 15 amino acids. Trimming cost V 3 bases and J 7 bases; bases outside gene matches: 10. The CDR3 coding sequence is TGCGCCAGCAGTGAAGTGGCGGGAGGGCCGCGGGAGCAGTACTTC. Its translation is CASSEVAGGPREQYF.

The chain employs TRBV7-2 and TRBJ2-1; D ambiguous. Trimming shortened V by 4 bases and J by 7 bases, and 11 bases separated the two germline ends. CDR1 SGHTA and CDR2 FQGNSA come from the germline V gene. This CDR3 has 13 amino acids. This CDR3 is CASSSDRRNEQFF. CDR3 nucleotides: TGTGCCAGCAGCTCGGATCGGCGAAATGAGCAGTTCTTC.

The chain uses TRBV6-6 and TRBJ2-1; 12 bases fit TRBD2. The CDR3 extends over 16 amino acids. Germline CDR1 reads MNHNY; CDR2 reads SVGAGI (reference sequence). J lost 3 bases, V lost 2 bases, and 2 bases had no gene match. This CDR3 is CASSYLAGGNYNEQFF. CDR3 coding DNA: TGTGCCAGCAGTTACCTAGCGGGAGGGAACTACAATGAGCAGTTCTTC.

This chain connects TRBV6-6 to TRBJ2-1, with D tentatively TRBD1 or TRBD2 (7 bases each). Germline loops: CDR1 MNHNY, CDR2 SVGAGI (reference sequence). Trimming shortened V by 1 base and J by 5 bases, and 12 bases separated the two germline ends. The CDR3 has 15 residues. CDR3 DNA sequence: TGTGCCAGCAGTTACTGGGGAGGGGGCCACAATGAGCAGTTCTTC. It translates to CASSYWGGGHNEQFF.

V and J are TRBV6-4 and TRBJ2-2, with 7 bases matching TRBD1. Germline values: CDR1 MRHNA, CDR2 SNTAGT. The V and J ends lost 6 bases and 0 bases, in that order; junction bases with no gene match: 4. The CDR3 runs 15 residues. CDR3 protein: CASRADRANTGELFF. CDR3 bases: TGTGCCAGCAGAGCCGACAGGGCGAACACCGGGGAGCTGTTTTTT.

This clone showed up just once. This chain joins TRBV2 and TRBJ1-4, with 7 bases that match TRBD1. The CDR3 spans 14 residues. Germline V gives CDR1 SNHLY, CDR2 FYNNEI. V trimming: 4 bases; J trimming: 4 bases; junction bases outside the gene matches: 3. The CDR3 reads CASSGTGDNEKLFF. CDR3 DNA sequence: TGTGCCAGCAGTGGGACAGGTGATAATGAAAAACTGTTTTTT.

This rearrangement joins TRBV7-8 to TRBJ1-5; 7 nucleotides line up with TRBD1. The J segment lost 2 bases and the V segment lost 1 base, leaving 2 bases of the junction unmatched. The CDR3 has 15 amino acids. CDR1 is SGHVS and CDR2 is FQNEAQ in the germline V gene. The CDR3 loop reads CASSLVGGGNQPQHF. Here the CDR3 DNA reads TGTGCCAGCAGCTTAGTAGGGGGCGGCAATCAGCCCCAGCATTTT.

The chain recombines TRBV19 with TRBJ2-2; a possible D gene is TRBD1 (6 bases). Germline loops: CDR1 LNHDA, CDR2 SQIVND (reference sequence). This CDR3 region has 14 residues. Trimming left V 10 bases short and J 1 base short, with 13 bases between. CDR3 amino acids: CANRTGQNTGELFF. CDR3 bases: TGTGCCAATAGGACGGGACAGAACACCGGGGAGCTGTTTTTT.

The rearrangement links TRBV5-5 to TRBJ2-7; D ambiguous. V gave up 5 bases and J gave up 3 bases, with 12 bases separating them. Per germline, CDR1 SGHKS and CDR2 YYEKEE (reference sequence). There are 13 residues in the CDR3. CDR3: CASSPGPRYEQYF. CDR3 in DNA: TGTGCCAGCAGTCCTGGACCGCGCTACGAGCAGTACTTC.

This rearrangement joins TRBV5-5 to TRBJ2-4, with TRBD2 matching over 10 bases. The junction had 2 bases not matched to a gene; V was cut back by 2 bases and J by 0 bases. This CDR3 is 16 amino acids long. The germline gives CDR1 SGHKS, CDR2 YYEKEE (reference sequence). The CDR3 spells CASSFRLAGAKNIQYF. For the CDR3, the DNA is TGTGCCAGCAGCTTCCGACTAGCGGGAGCCAAAAACATTCAGTACTTC.

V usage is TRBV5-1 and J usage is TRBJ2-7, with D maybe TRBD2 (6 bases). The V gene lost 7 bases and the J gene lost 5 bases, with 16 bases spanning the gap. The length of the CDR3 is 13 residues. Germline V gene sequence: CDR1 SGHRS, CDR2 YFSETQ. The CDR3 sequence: CASRGNMGDEQYF. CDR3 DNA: TGCGCCAGCCGGGGGAATATGGGCGACGAGCAGTACTTC.

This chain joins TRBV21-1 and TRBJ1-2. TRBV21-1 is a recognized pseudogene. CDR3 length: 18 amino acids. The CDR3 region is CASSKEGDKGGDSYGYTF. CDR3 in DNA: TGTGCCAGCAGCAAAGAGGGGGATAAGGGGGGAGACTCTTATGGCTACACCTTC.

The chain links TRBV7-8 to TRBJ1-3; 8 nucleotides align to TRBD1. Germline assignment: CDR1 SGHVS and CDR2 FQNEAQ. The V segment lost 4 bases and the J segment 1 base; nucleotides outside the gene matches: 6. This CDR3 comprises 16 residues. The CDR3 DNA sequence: TGTGCCAGCAGCTCACGGACAGGGTTATCTGGAAACACCATATATTTT. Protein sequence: CASSSRTGLSGNTIYF.

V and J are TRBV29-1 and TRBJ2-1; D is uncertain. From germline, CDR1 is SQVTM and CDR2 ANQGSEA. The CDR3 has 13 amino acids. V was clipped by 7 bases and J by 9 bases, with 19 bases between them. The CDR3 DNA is TGCAGCGCCGCGGCTCTAGAAGGTAGTGAGCAGTTCTTC. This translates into CSAAALEGSEQFF.